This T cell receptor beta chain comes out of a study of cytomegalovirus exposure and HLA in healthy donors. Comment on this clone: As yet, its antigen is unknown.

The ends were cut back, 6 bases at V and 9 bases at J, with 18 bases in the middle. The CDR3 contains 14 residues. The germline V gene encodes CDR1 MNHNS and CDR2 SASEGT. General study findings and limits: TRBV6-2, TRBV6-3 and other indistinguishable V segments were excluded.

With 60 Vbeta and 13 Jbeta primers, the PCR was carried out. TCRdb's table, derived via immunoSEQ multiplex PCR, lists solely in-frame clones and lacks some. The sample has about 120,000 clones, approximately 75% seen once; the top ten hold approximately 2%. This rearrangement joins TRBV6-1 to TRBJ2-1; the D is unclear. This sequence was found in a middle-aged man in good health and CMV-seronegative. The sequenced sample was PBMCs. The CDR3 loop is CASSYGSPGGEQFF. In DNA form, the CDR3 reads TGTGCCAGCAGCTACGGGTCGCCGGGTGGTGAGCAGTTCTTC.